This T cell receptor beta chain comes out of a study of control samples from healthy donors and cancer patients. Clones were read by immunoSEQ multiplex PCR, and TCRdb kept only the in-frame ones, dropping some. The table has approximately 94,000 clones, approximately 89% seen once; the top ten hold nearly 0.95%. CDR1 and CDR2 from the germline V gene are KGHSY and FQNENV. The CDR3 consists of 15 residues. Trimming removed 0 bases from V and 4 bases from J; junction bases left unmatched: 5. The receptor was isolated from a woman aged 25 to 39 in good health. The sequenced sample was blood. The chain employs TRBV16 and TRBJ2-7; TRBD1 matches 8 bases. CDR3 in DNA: TGTGCCAGCAGCCAATCCGCGCAGGGGGCTTACGAGCAGTACTTC. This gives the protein CASSQSAQGAYEQYF.